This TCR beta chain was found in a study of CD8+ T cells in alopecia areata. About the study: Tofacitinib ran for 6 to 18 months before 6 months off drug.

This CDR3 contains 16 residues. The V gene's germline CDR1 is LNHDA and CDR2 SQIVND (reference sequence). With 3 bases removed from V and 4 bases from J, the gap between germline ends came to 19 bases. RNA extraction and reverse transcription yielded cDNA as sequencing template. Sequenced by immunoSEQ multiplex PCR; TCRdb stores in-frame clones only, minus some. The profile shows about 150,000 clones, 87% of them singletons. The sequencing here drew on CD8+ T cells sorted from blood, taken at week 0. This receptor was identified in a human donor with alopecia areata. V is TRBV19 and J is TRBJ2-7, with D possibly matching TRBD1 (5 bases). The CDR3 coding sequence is TGTGCCAGTAGTATTAGGGGTGGAAAACCGCGTTACGAGCAGTACTTC. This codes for CASSIRGGKPRYEQYF.